The rows below give T cell receptor gamma chains drawn from one sample of a study of Vδ1+ human thymocytes. TCRdb applied CATT to the multiplex PCR reads for clone calling. Among 8,500 to 13,000 gamma-chain clones listed, about 47% were seen once. Specimen: Vdelta1+ gamma-delta thymocytes from the thymus. Source of these receptors: a boy less than two years old who had congenital heart surgery. The CDR3 runs from the conserved cysteine through the conserved F or W. The listing skips clone size in some rows; elsewhere it reads once, few, many or a size class.

length | J | V | size | DNA | CDR3
13 | TRGJ1/TRGJ2 | TRGV4 | few | TGTGCCACCTGGGAGCTGAATTATTATAAGAAACTCTTT | CATWELNYYKKLF
13 | TRGJ1/TRGJ2 | TRGV9 | - | TGTGCCTTGAGGGAAGCGCGGTGTTATAAGAAACTCTTT | CALREARCYKKLF
11 | TRGJ1/TRGJ2 | TRGV3 | few | TGTGCCACCTGGGACAAGGGTAAGAAACTCTTT | CATWDKGKKLF
14 | TRGJ1/TRGJ2 | TRGV9 | few | TGTGCCTTGTGGGAGGTGCAAGGCGGTTATAAGAAACTCTTT | CALWEVQGGYKKLF
14 | TRGJ1/TRGJ2 | TRGV9 | - | TGTGCCTTGTGGGAGCCCCTGTTAGGAAATAAGAAACTCTTT | CALWEPLLGNKKLF
10 | TRGJ1/TRGJ2 | TRGV4 | few | TGTGCCACCTGGGATCGGAAGAAACTCTTT | CATWDRKKLF
16 | TRGJ1/TRGJ2 | TRGV9 | few | TGTGCCTTGTGGGAGGTCCAGCGAGGGGATTATTATAAGAAACTCTTT | CALWEVQRGDYYKKLF
12 | TRGJ1/TRGJ2 | TRGV9 | - | TGTGCCTTGTGGGAGAGGTATTATAAGAAACTCTTT | CALWERYYKKLF
15 | TRGJ1/TRGJ2 | TRGV4 | - | TGTGCCACCTGGGATAGGCCGTGGATTTATTATAAGAAACTCTTT | CATWDRPWIYYKKLF
13 | TRGJ1/TRGJ2 | TRGV9 | few | TGTGCCTTGTGGGAGGTGCAAGGCTATAAGAAACTCTTT | CALWEVQGYKKLF
15 | TRGJ1/TRGJ2 | TRGV9 | - | TGTGCCTTGTGGGAGTCCTCCCCGAATTATTATAAGAAACTCTTT | CALWESSPNYYKKLF
14 | TRGJ1/TRGJ2 | TRGV9 | few | TGTGCCTTGTGGGAGAAAGCGAATTATTATAAGAAACTCTTT | CALWEKANYYKKLF
13 | TRGJP | TRGV9 | - | TGTGCCTTGTGGGAGTTGGGCAAAAAAATCAAGGTATTT | CALWELGKKIKVF
14 | TRGJ1/TRGJ2 | TRGV3 | - | TGTGCCACCTGGGCCAAGGGCCGTCAGTATAAGAAACTCTTT | CATWAKGRQYKKLF
15 | TRGJ1/TRGJ2 | TRGV3 | - | TGTGCCACCTGGGACAGGCCTCCAAATTATTATAAGAAACTCTTT | CATWDRPPNYYKKLF
13 | TRGJ1/TRGJ2 | TRGV2 | - | TGTGCCACCTGGGACGGGCAAAATTATAAGAAACTCTTT | CATWDGQNYKKLF
12 | TRGJ1/TRGJ2 | TRGV5 | few | TGTGCCACCTTGTACAGGCCGATTAAGAAACTCTTT | CATLYRPIKKLF
15 | TRGJ1/TRGJ2 | TRGV3 | - | TGTGCCACCTGGGACACCCCCACGAGGTATTATAAGAAACTCTTT | CATWDTPTRYYKKLF
12 | TRGJ1/TRGJ2 | TRGV4 | few | TGTGCCACCTGGACGATGGATTATAAGAAACTCTTT | CATWTMDYKKLF
10 | TRGJ1/TRGJ2 | TRGV9 | - | TGTGCCTTGTGGGAGGCCCCGACACTCTTT | CALWEAPTLF
12 | TRGJ1/TRGJ2 | TRGV9 | - | TGTGCCTTGTGGGAGGGAAGATATAAGAAACTCTTT | CALWEGRYKKLF
11 | TRGJ1/TRGJ2 | TRGV5 | few | TGTGCCACCTGGTTTCTGTATAAGAAACTCTTT | CATWFLYKKLF
15 | TRGJ1/TRGJ2 | TRGV9 | few | TGTGCCTTGTGGGAGGTGGCCCACCATTATTATAAGAAACTCTTT | CALWEVAHHYYKKLF
13 | TRGJ1/TRGJ2 | TRGV9 | - | TGTGCCTTGTGGGAGGTGCCTCCGGTGAAGAAACTCTTT | CALWEVPPVKKLF
12 | TRGJ1/TRGJ2 | TRGV9 | - | TGTGCCTTGTGGGAGGGGCAATATAAGAAACTCTTT | CALWEGQYKKLF
15 | TRGJP2 | TRGV9 | - | TGTGCCTTGTGGGAGGTGCTGAGTAGTGATTGGATCAAGACGTTT | CALWEVLSSDWIKTF
13 | TRGJ1/TRGJ2 | TRGV3 | few | TGTGCCACCTGGGACGGATGGTGTTGTAAGAAACTCTTT | CATWDGWCCKKLF
11 | TRGJ1/TRGJ2 | TRGV9 | - | TGTGCCTTGTGGGAGGTGCTTTTTCCACTCTTT | CALWEVLFPLF
13 | TRGJ1/TRGJ2 | TRGV9 | few | TGTACCTTGTGGGAGGTGCGGGGTTATAAGAAACTCTTT | CTLWEVRGYKKLF
11 | TRGJ1/TRGJ2 | TRGV3 | - | TGTGCCACCTGGGCCCACGGAAAGAAACTCTTT | CATWAHGKKLF
17 | TRGJP | TRGV9 | few | TGTGCCTTGTGGGAGCTGTGGCAAGAGTTGGGCAAAAAAATCAAGGTATTT | CALWELWQELGKKIKVF
12 | TRGJ1/TRGJ2 | TRGV4 | few | TGTGCCACCTGGGATTTAACAAGGAAGAAACTCTTT | CATWDLTRKKLF
12 | TRGJ1/TRGJ2 | TRGV9 | few | TGTGCCTTGTGGGAGAGGTGGCAAAAGAAACTCTTT | CALWERWQKKLF
14 | TRGJ1/TRGJ2 | TRGV9 | - | TGTGCCTTGTGGGAGGTGCAGAAGTTGAAAGAGAAACTCTTT | CALWEVQKLKEKLF
11 | TRGJ1/TRGJ2 | TRGV9 | few | TGTGCCTTGTGGGAGGTCACAACTAAACTCTTT | CALWEVTTKLF
13 | TRGJ1/TRGJ2 | TRGV9 | few | TGTGCCTTGTGGGAGCTCACTGGGGTTAAGAAACTCTTT | CALWELTGVKKLF
14 | TRGJ1/TRGJ2 | TRGV9 | - | TGTGCCTTGTGGGAGGTGGTTGGTTGGCCCAAGAAACTCTTT | CALWEVVGWPKKLF
14 | TRGJ1/TRGJ2 | TRGV9 | few | TGTGCCTTGTGGGAGGAAGGGAATTATTATAAGAAACTCTTT | CALWEEGNYYKKLF
12 | TRGJ1/TRGJ2 | TRGV9 | few | TGTGCCTTGTGGGAGGTGCAAAGGAAGAAACTCTTT | CALWEVQRKKLF
15 | TRGJ1/TRGJ2 | TRGV9 | - | TGTGCCTTGTGGGAGGTGCTCAGGGGTGATTATAAGAAACTCTTT | CALWEVLRGDYKKLF
13 | TRGJ1/TRGJ2 | TRGV9 | - | TGTGCCTTGTGGGAGGGTGGGTATTATAAGAAACTCTTT | CALWEGGYYKKLF
11 | TRGJ1/TRGJ2 | TRGV9 | few | TGTGCCGGGTGGGACGTTTATAAGAAACTCTTT | CAGWDVYKKLF
13 | TRGJP2 | TRGV9 | - | TGTGCCTTGTGGGACCCCCCTTGCTGGATCAAGACGTTT | CALWDPPCWIKTF
12 | TRGJ1/TRGJ2 | TRGV5 | medium-sized | TGTGCCACCTGGGACAGGCATTATAAGAAACTCTTT | CATWDRHYKKLF
13 | TRGJ1/TRGJ2 | TRGV9 | few | TGTGCCTTGTGGGAGGCGGGTTATTATAAGAAACTCTTT | CALWEAGYYKKLF
9 | TRGJ1/TRGJ2 | TRGV5 | - | TGTGCCACTCATTATAAGAAACTCTTT | CATHYKKLF
12 | TRGJ1/TRGJ2 | TRGV4 | - | TGTGCCACCTGGGATGGGCGATATCAGAAACTCTTT | CATWDGRYQKLF
13 | TRGJ1/TRGJ2 | TRGV3 | few | TGTGCCACCTGGGACAGGCCTGGTGATGAGAAACTCTTT | CATWDRPGDEKLF
14 | TRGJ1/TRGJ2 | TRGV4 | - | TGTGCCACCTGGGGACGCCAGGGTTATTATAAGAAACTCTTT | CATWGRQGYYKKLF